The 11 T cell receptor beta chains in this list originate from one sample, sequenced in a study of shared clonotypes between healthy human individuals. Only in-frame clones appear in the TCRdb table, and some are missing; sequencing was by immunoSEQ multiplex PCR. The repertoire holds some 2,500,000 clones, with around 93% as singletons. What was sequenced was naive CD4+ T cells from PBMCs. This sample's subset: CD45RA+ positively selected. The receptors derive from a young man in good health. Some clones in this sample may be carry-over from other donors' samples.

Of note for this clone: The identical CDR3 is also encoded by other nucleotide sequences in the sample. V and J are TRBV5-1 and TRBJ2-7, with D possibly matching TRBD1 (5 bases). Germline V gene sequence: CDR1 SGHRS, CDR2 YFSETQ. Trimming took 1 base from V and 1 from J, leaving 9 bases between them. The CDR3 consists of 14 residues. DNA of the CDR3: TGCGCCAGCAGCTTGTTGCAGGGATCCTACGAGCAGTACTTC. Its protein is CASSLLQGSYEQYF.

This clone has only one observation. The chain carries TRBV28 and TRBJ2-7; 11 positions match TRBD2. The trim removed 1 base at V and 6 bases at J, leaving 8 bases unmatched. The CDR3 is 16 residues long. Germline lookup yields CDR1 MDHEN and CDR2 SYDVKM. CDR3 nucleotide sequence: TGTGCCAGCAGTTTATCCCTTTTGCTAGCGGGAGGCGAGCAGTACTTC. Protein product: CASSLSLLLAGGEQYF.

This chain uses TRBV7-2 with TRBJ2-3; possibly TRBD2 for D (6 bases). This CDR3 has 13 amino acids. Trimming stripped 6 bases from V and 4 bases from J, with 11 bases between. The V gene's germline CDR1 is SGHTA and CDR2 FQGNSA. As DNA, the CDR3 is TGTGCCAGCAGTGAGGGCGGGGCAGATACGCAGTATTTT. It is translated as CASSEGGADTQYF.

The V call is TRBV18, the J call TRBJ2-1; D possibly corresponds to TRBD1 (6 bases). Germline lookup yields CDR1 KGHSH and CDR2 LQKENI. Trimming took 2 bases from V and 5 from J, leaving 16 bases between them. CDR3 length: 16 residues. The CDR3 reads CASSPVLAQGHNEQFF. DNA for the CDR3: TGTGCCAGCTCACCAGTATTGGCACAGGGTCACAATGAGCAGTTCTTC.

This clone was found once. The same CDR3 can be traced to other DNA sequences in this sample. The V and J genes are TRBV9 and TRBJ2-3; D unresolved. CDR3 size: 13 residues. Trimming left V 3 bases short and J 0 bases short, with 5 bases between. Germline V gene lookup returns CDR1 SGDLS and CDR2 YYNGEE. The CDR3 reads CASSASSTDTQYF. The DNA for the CDR3 is TGTGCCAGCAGCGCGTCAAGCACAGATACGCAGTATTTT.

The chain joins TRBV9 to TRBJ2-7; D unresolved. The V gene's germline CDR1 is SGDLS and CDR2 YYNGEE. The V end lost 4 bases, the J end lost 0 bases, and 11 bases lay between the germline ends. The CDR3 is made up of 14 amino acids. Here the CDR3 DNA reads TGTGCCAGCAGCCCCTGGTACAGCTCCTACGAGCAGTACTTC. Translation gives CASSPWYSSYEQYF.

The chain has TRBV4-3 and TRBJ2-7; no definite D call. The CDR3 spans 13 residues. V lost 0 bases and J lost 7, with 10 bases in between. The germline V gene has CDR1 LGHNA and CDR2 YSLEER. CDR3 protein: CASSQEWLSEQYF. CDR3 bases: TGCGCCAGCAGCCAAGAATGGCTTTCTGAGCAGTACTTC.

The genes are TRBV5-4 and TRBJ2-1; tentative D call: TRBD1 (6 bases). CDR1 is SGHNT and CDR2 is YYREEE in the germline V gene (reference sequence). The CDR3 loop spans 16 amino acids. Trimming stripped 0 bases from V and 2 bases from J, with 12 bases between. The DNA of the CDR3 is TGTGCCAGCAGCTTGGTGGGACACAGAACCTACAATGAGCAGTTCTTC. Translation: CASSLVGHRTYNEQFF.

This clone was detected only once. The chain uses TRBV5-1 and TRBJ1-4, with D tentatively TRBD1 (5 bases). The CDR3 contains 16 residues. Germline V gene sequence: CDR1 SGHRS, CDR2 YFSETQ. V lost 0 bases to trimming and J lost 7 bases, with 16 bases between them. CDR3 region: CASSLAWPGLSEKLFF. In DNA form, the CDR3 reads TGCGCCAGCAGCTTGGCCTGGCCAGGGTTAAGTGAAAAACTGTTTTTT.

The chain joins TRBV6-1 to TRBJ1-5; TRBD1 matches 10 bases. CDR3 length: 14 amino acids. V trimming: 6 bases; J trimming: 5 bases; junction bases outside the gene matches: 4. Germline V gene data show CDR1 as MNHNS and CDR2 as SASEGT. The CDR3 is CASSADRGYQPQHF. The CDR3 nucleotides read TGTGCCAGCAGCGCGGACAGGGGGTATCAGCCCCAGCATTTT.

The chain uses TRBV28 and TRBJ2-2; D possibly corresponds to TRBD2 (6 bases). Germline V lookup: CDR1 MDHEN, CDR2 SYDVKM. V lost 6 bases and J lost 9, with 14 bases in between. The CDR3 has 13 amino acids. The CDR3 loop reads CASSRLREWELFF. CDR3 DNA sequence: TGTGCCAGCAGCCGACTCCGGGAGTGGGAGCTGTTTTTT. Filled out from reference TRBV28 and TRBJ2-2, the complete variable domain reads DVKVTQSSRYLVKRTGEKVFLECVQDMDHENMFWYRQDPGLGLRLIYFSYDVKMKEKGDIPEGYSVSREKKERFSLILESASTNQTSMYLCASSRLREWELFFGEGSRLTVL.